A single sample gave rise to the 11 T cell receptor beta chains below, sequenced in a study of CD8 T cells in Susac syndrome. Reverse transcription of roughly 0.45 to 1 ug RNA used random hexamers. A single record per CDR3 protein comes from TCRdb applying MiXCR to the immunoSEQ multiplex PCR reads. The repertoire holds about 190,000 distinct CDR3 sequences, 75% to 95% seen once, with around 0.079% in the top ten. The material sequenced was CD4+ T cells from PBMCs. The receptors shown here come from a human donor with Susac syndrome.

The chain combines TRBV20-1 with TRBJ2-7; 9 nucleotides agree with TRBD1. This CDR3 region has 13 residues. V shed 3 bases and J 5 bases; nucleotides not matched to a gene: 5. CDR1 is DFQATT and CDR2 is SNEGSKA in the germline V gene (reference sequence). The CDR3 sequence: CSASGTGINEQYF. CDR3 in DNA: TGCAGTGCTAGTGGGACAGGGATAAACGAGCAGTACTTC.

V gene TRBV6-1 combines with J gene TRBJ1-5; no clear D. V was shortened by 1 base and J by 3 bases, with 10 bases between the two germline ends. Germline CDR1 and CDR2: MNHNS and SASEGT. The CDR3 spans 15 residues. The CDR3 loop reads CASSEVGRFNQPQHF. CDR3 bases: TGTGCCAGCAGTGAAGTGGGCAGGTTCAATCAGCCCCAGCATTTT.

This clonotype has only one observation. This chain connects TRBV9 to TRBJ1-4; possibly TRBD1 for D (5 bases). Germline CDR1 reads SGDLS; CDR2 reads YYNGEE. The CDR3 covers 12 residues. V lost 7 bases and J lost 7, with 11 bases in between. CDR3 amino acids: CASGSQGEKLFF. As DNA, the CDR3 is TGTGCCAGCGGCTCTCAGGGTGAAAAACTGTTTTTT. The full variable domain, rest sourced from reference TRBV9 and TRBJ1-4, is DSGVTQTPKHLITATGQRVTLRCSPRSGDLSVYWYQQSLDQGLQFLIQYYNGEERAKGNILERFSAQQFPDLHSELNLSSLELGDSALYFCASGSQGEKLFFGSGTQLSVL.

The CDR3, as DNA: TGCGCCAGGGACAGGGCACATGAGCAGTTCTTC. This encodes CARDRAHEQFF. This chain connects TRBV23-1 to TRBJ2-1; 8 bases agree with TRBD1. TRBV23-1 is recorded as an ORF, its role being uncertain. V was clipped by 9 bases and J by 8 bases; unmatched bases: 3. This CDR3 is built from 11 residues.

This chain joins TRBV5-4 and TRBJ2-5; TRBD1 matches 10 bases. Trimming at V came to 3 bases and at J to 6 bases, leaving 8 bases not matched to a gene. CDR1 SGHNT and CDR2 YYREEE come from the germline V gene (reference sequence). The CDR3 is 15 residues long. The CDR3 DNA sequence: TGTGCCAGCAGCTGGCAGACAGGGGGCGAAAAGACCCAGTACTTC. It yields the protein CASSWQTGGEKTQYF. Full variable domain (rest looked up from reference TRBV5-4 and TRBJ2-5): ETGVTQSPTHLIKTRGQQVTLRCSSQSGHNTVSWYQQALGQGPQFIFQYYREEENGRGNFPPRFSGLQFPNYSSELNVNALELDDSALYLCASSWQTGGEKTQYFGPGTRLLVL.

The V gene is TRBV10-3, the J gene TRBJ2-1; D is uncertain. CDR3 length equals 14 residues. Trimming removed 3 bases from V and 3 bases from J, with 9 bases in between. Germline loops: CDR1 ENHRY, CDR2 SYGVKD. CDR3 coding DNA: TGTGCCATCAGTGAAAAGGACGGCTACAATGAGCAGTTCTTC. This translates into CAISEKDGYNEQFF.

On this clonotype: A much larger clone differs by one base, so this may be a read error. The chain couples TRBV7-2 to TRBJ2-3; D is ambiguous. V was cut by 5 bases and J by 2 bases, with 5 bases left in between. The CDR3 has 12 residues. CDR1 and CDR2 from the germline V gene are SGHTA and FQGNSA. The CDR3 DNA reads as TGTGCCAGCAGCACCTACACAGATACGCAGTATTTT. It translates to CASSTYTDTQYF.

The chain uses TRBV20-1 and TRBJ1-6; no reliable D call. Germline lookup yields CDR1 DFQATT and CDR2 SNEGSKA (reference sequence). With 0 bases removed from V and 7 bases from J, the gap between germline ends came to 16 bases. This CDR3 region has 16 residues. The CDR3 spells CSARDRAGSGNSPLHF. The CDR3 nucleotides read TGCAGTGCTAGAGATAGAGCGGGATCCGGCAATTCACCCCTCCACTTT.

The chain employs TRBV7-9 and TRBJ2-1; weak D call: TRBD1 (5 bases). The CDR3 totals 16 residues. V lost 7 bases and J 3 bases, leaving 19 bases between the germline ends. Germline V gene sequence: CDR1 SEHNR, CDR2 FQNEAQ (reference sequence). The CDR3 here is CASTELYGQRYNEQFF. The CDR3 bases are TGTGCCAGCACAGAGCTGTACGGACAACGCTACAATGAGCAGTTCTTC.

The V gene is TRBV5-1, the J gene TRBJ2-3; perhaps TRBD2 as D (6 bases). This CDR3 comprises 15 residues. V was pared by 1 base and J by 0 bases, with 9 bases between. Per germline, CDR1 SGHRS and CDR2 YFSETQ. CDR3 nucleotides: TGCGCCAGCAGCTTGACGGGAGCTAGCACAGATACGCAGTATTTT. Its translation: CASSLTGASTDTQYF.

J is TRBJ2-3 and V is TRBV4-1; 7 bases are shared with TRBD2. Germline loops: CDR1 MGHRA, CDR2 YSYEKL. The CDR3 is 15 residues long. The V and J ends lost 1 base and 6 bases, in that order; junction bases with no gene match: 7. The DNA for the CDR3 is TGCGCCAGCAGCCAAGCTACTCTAGCGGCCGATACGCAGTATTTT. The encoded protein is CASSQATLAADTQYF.